The 16 T cell receptor beta chains given below trace back to one sample, sequenced in a study of spatial heterogeneity in lung cancer. MiXCR, applied by TCRdb to the 5' RACE reads, yields one record per CDR3 protein. The sample gives nearly 95,000 distinct CDR3 sequences, around 19% of which show up once; around a fifth is in the top ten. Time point described: blood at routine non-recurrence follow-up after resection. Source: PBMCs, taken at follow-up. Receptor source: a male donor with early-stage non-small cell lung cancer.

V gene TRBV20-1 combines with J gene TRBJ1-2; D remains ambiguous. Deletions cut 3 bases from V and 4 bases from J, with 9 bases between. The CDR3 has 12 residues. Per the germline V gene, CDR1 is DFQATT and CDR2 is SNEGSKA (reference sequence). The CDR3 protein is CSASTGVYGYTF. Here the CDR3 DNA reads TGCAGTGCTAGTACTGGGGTCTATGGCTACACCTTC.

This clonotype was found a few times. This chain joins TRBV7-2 and TRBJ2-5, with TRBD1 identical over 8 bases. CDR3 length: 15 residues. The trim removed 5 bases at V and 3 bases at J, leaving 8 bases unmatched. Per the germline V gene, CDR1 is SGHTA and CDR2 is FQGNSA. The CDR3 spells CASSPRTGQKETQYF. The CDR3, as DNA: TGTGCCAGCAGCCCACGGACAGGGCAGAAAGAGACCCAGTACTTC.

This clonotype was seen more than once but under ten times. This sequence joins TRBV3-1 and TRBJ2-5; 8 positions match TRBD2. CDR3 length: 17 amino acids. Per germline, CDR1 LGHDT and CDR2 YNNKEL (reference sequence). The ends lost 4 bases at V and 3 bases at J; junction bases unmatched: 13. CDR3 nucleotides: TGTGCCAGCAGCCCCGCTGGATGGGCGGGGGGCAAAGAGACCCAGTACTTC. Protein sequence: CASSPAGWAGGKETQYF.

The table lists this clonotype with many counts. The chain uses TRBV9 and TRBJ2-2; D is possibly TRBD2 (6 bases). The CDR3 runs 17 residues. Trimming left V 7 bases short and J 0 bases short, with 19 bases between. CDR1 is SGDLS and CDR2 is YYNGEE in the germline V gene. CDR3 protein: CASGRGRQPTNTGELFF. For the CDR3, the DNA is TGTGCCAGCGGCCGGGGGAGGCAGCCCACGAACACCGGGGAGCTGTTTTTT.

The chain joins TRBV27 to TRBJ2-1; no clear D. CDR1 is MNHEY, CDR2 SMNVEV, per germline (reference sequence). The V end lost 6 bases, the J end lost 9 bases, and 15 bases lay between the germline ends. The CDR3 has 13 amino acids. CDR3: CASRDFSVSEQFF. The CDR3 coding sequence is TGTGCCAGCAGAGACTTTTCCGTCAGTGAGCAGTTCTTC.

This chain connects TRBV24-1 to TRBJ2-3, with 8 bases matching TRBD2. The germline gives CDR1 KGHDR, CDR2 SFDVKD. V gave up 7 bases and J gave up 5 bases; unmatched junction bases: 7. The CDR3 spans 14 residues. The CDR3 nucleotides are TGTGCCACCAGCCAGCGGGAGTATAAAGATACGCAGTATTTT. Translation: CATSQREYKDTQYF.

The J gene is TRBJ2-1, the V gene TRBV4-3; D perhaps matches TRBD1 (6 bases). Looked up from germline, CDR1 is LGHNA and CDR2 is YSLEER. The CDR3 extends over 14 amino acids. V was cut by 3 bases and J by 10 bases, with 16 bases left in between. The CDR3: CASSHSTQGMEQFF. Written as DNA, the CDR3 is TGCGCCAGCAGCCATTCTACACAGGGAATGGAGCAGTTCTTC.

The gene calls are TRBV24-1 and TRBJ2-2, with 12 bases matching TRBD2. With 5 bases clipped from V and 5 bases from J, the junction kept 5 bases outside the gene matches. From germline, CDR1 is KGHDR and CDR2 SFDVKD. The CDR3 spans 16 residues. The CDR3 here is CATSAPGTSGTGELFF. In DNA, the CDR3 is TGTGCCACCAGTGCCCCTGGGACTAGCGGGACCGGGGAGCTGTTTTTT.

There are a few counts of this clonotype. The rearrangement joins TRBV3-1 to TRBJ1-2, with D unclear. Germline loops: CDR1 LGHDT, CDR2 YNNKEL (reference sequence). This CDR3 is built from 14 residues. Deletions cut 3 bases from V and 4 bases from J, with 12 bases between. The CDR3 DNA reads TGTGCCAGCAGCCAGACGGACCTGGGCTATGGCTACACCTTC. Amino acids: CASSQTDLGYGYTF.

CDR3 nucleotides: TGTGCCAGCAGCTTAGGGACCACAATTATTGAGCAGTTCTTC. Translated: CASSLGTTIIEQFF. The V call is TRBV7-9, the J call TRBJ2-1; D call uncertain. Germline CDR1 is SEHNR and CDR2 is FQNEAQ (reference sequence). CDR3 size: 14 residues. V lost 1 base, J lost 9 bases, and 13 bases lay in between.

The chain uses TRBV5-4 and TRBJ1-2; 8 bases are a match to TRBD1. V was pared by 4 bases and J by 4 bases, with 6 bases of the junction left unmatched. The CDR3 consists of 14 residues. Germline CDR1 SGHNT, CDR2 YYREEE (reference sequence). CDR3 loop: CASSRQGTSYGYTF. CDR3 coding DNA: TGTGCCAGCAGCCGACAGGGGACATCCTATGGCTACACCTTC.

The J gene is TRBJ2-5, the V gene TRBV29-1; D may match TRBD1 or TRBD2 (6 bases each). The germline V gene encodes CDR1 SQVTM and CDR2 ANQGSEA. The CDR3 is 13 residues long. The V and J ends lost 7 bases and 6 bases respectively, with 18 bases between them. The CDR3 coding sequence is TGCAGCGCGATTACTCAGGGGAGGAAGACCCAGTACTTC. Translated: CSAITQGRKTQYF.

This clonotype was detected many times. The chain joins TRBV24-1 to TRBJ2-3; D assignment may be TRBD1 or TRBD2 (5 bases each). There are 16 residues in the CDR3. From germline, CDR1 is KGHDR and CDR2 SFDVKD. V lost 4 bases, J lost 2 bases, and 15 bases lay in between. The CDR3 sequence is CATSDRTGAVTDTQYF. The CDR3 nucleotides read TGTGCCACCAGTGACAGAACCGGGGCCGTCACAGATACGCAGTATTTT.

This clonotype occurred a few times. The chain has TRBV6-1 and TRBJ2-7; 10 bases line up with TRBD1. From germline, CDR1 is MNHNS and CDR2 SASEGT. Trimming took 5 bases from V and 6 from J; bases not matched to a gene: 10. The CDR3 spans 15 residues. CDR3 coding DNA: TGTGCCAGCAGTCCTTTGACAGGGGGCCGTCTCGAGCAGTACTTC. Amino acid sequence: CASSPLTGGRLEQYF.

This clonotype has only a few counts. V and J are TRBV12-3 or TRBV12-4 and TRBJ1-1; no definite D call. V was pared by 1 base and J by 4 bases, with 4 bases between. The CDR3 has 12 amino acids. Here the CDR3 reads CASSLVVTEAFF. The CDR3 DNA sequence: TGTGCCAGCAGTTTAGTGGTCACTGAAGCTTTCTTT.

The chain links TRBV20-1 to TRBJ2-3; unclear D gene. Germline CDR1 is DFQATT and CDR2 is SNEGSKA (reference sequence). The germline V and J ends were trimmed by 6 bases and 2 bases, with 12 bases remaining between them. This CDR3 spans 13 amino acids. In DNA, the CDR3 is TGCAGTGCCCTACTGGCGGACACAGATACGCAGTATTTT. Amino acid sequence: CSALLADTDTQYF.